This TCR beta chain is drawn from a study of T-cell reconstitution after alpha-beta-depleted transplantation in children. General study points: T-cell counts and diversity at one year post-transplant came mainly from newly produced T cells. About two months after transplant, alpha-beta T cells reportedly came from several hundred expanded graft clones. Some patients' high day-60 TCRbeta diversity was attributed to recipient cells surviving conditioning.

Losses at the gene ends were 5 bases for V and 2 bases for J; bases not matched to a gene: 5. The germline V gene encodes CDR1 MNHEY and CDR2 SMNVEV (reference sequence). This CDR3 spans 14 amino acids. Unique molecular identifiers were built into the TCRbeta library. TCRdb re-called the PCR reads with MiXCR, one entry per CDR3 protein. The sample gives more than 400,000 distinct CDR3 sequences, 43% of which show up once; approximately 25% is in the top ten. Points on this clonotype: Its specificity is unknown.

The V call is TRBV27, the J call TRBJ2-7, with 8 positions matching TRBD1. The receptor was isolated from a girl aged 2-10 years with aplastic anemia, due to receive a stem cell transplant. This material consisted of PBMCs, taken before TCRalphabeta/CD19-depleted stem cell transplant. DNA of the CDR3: TGTGCCAGCAGTCTTAGACAGGGGACCTACGAGCAGTACTTC. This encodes CASSLRQGTYEQYF.